This T cell receptor beta chain was profiled in a study of T cells in Graves' hyperthyroidism and ophthalmopathy. Regions amplified from RNA transcripts were the TCR beta CDR3 regions. The TCR CDR3 first-round RT-PCR relied on the HTBI primer set. TCRdb redid the calling of the multiplex PCR reads with MiXCR, one entry per CDR3 protein. In the table there are about 560,000 distinct CDR3 sequences, approximately 15% of which are singletons. This CDR3 contains 13 residues. Trimming pared 5 bases from V and 0 bases from J, leaving 5 bases between. In germline, CDR1 is LNHDA, CDR2 SQIVND (reference sequence). This clonotype was seen at least ten times. Extraction of PBMCs used 9 to 10 ml of fresh peripheral blood.

The sequencing sample was made of blood. The sequence derives from a woman between 18 and 29 years old with Graves' hyperthyroidism. The genes are TRBV19 and TRBJ1-5, with D unclear. The CDR3 DNA sequence: TGTGCCAGTAGTCCTTATAGCAATCAGCCCCAGCATTTT. It is translated as CASSPYSNQPQHF.